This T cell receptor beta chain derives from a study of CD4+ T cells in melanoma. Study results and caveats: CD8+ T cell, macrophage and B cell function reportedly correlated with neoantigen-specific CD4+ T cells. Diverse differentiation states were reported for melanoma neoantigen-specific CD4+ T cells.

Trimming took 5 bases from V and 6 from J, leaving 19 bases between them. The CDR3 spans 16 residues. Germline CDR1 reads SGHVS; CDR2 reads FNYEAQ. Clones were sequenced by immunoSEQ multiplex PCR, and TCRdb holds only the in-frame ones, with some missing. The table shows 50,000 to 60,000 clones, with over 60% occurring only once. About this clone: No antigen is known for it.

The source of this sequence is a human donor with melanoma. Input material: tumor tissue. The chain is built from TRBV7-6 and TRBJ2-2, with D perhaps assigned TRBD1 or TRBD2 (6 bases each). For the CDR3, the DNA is TGTGCCAGCAGCAGGGCCCCCGGGGGCCTCGCCGGGGAGCTGTTTTTT. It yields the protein CASSRAPGGLAGELFF. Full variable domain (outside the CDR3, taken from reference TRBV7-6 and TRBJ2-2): GAGVSQSPRYKVTKRGQDVALRCDPISGHVSLYWYRQALGQGPEFLTYFNYEAQQDKSGLPNDRFSAERPEGSISTLTIQRTEQRDSAMYRCASSRAPGGLAGELFFGEGSRLTVL.